One sample yielded the 22 T cell receptor beta chains listed below, sequenced in a study of shared clonotypes between healthy human individuals (dated by TCRdb to 2020 to 2021). CD8 naive samples were obtained by positive selection for CCR7 among CD45RO-negative cells, yielding a CD45RA+CCR7+ population from which TemRA cells were excluded. Library construction relied on the immunoSEQ multiplex PCR assay. TCRdb took over this immuneACCESS table, retaining in-frame rearrangements with V and J assigned. Such tables are incomplete; in checked studies, under half of the missing clones stem from an unresolved V gene, and the remainder is unexplained. Across this sample there are roughly 2,000,000 clones, with just over 90% seen only once. The ten largest clones add up to about 1.7% of the sample. The specimen was naive CD8+ T cells from PBMCs. What the cell subset or site label conveys for this sample: CD45RA+CCR7+. The source is a man in his late teens or twenties in good health. Some clones in this sample may be carry-over from other donors' samples.

This chain connects TRBV11-2 to TRBJ2-1, with 11 bases aligning to TRBD2. The junction had 4 bases not matched to a gene; V was cut back by 1 base and J by 2 bases. Germline V CDR1 and CDR2: SGHAT, FQNNGV. The CDR3 is 17 residues long. The CDR3 sequence: CASSLVLAGGPYNEQFF. The DNA for the CDR3 is TGTGCCAGCAGCTTAGTCCTAGCGGGAGGACCCTACAATGAGCAGTTCTTC.

This clone was seen a handful of times. This chain joins TRBV19 and TRBJ1-5; D might be TRBD1 (5 bases). The V end lost 0 bases, the J end lost 10 bases, and 13 bases lay between the germline ends. Germline V lookup: CDR1 LNHDA, CDR2 SQIVND (reference sequence). This CDR3 is built from 14 residues. CDR3 nucleotides: TGTGCCAGTAGTATAGATTCCGGGGCCCCTCCCCAGCATTTT. Protein sequence: CASSIDSGAPPQHF.

The rearrangement joins TRBV9 to TRBJ1-1, with D maybe TRBD1 (5 bases). The germline gives CDR1 SGDLS, CDR2 YYNGEE. V lost 4 bases to trimming and J lost 0 bases, with 16 bases between them. The CDR3 consists of 16 residues. CDR3 protein: CASSPRDRRLNTEAFF. CDR3 sequence (DNA): TGTGCCAGCAGCCCCCGGGACCGACGGCTGAACACTGAAGCTTTCTTT.

V usage is TRBV2 and J usage is TRBJ2-7; D unclear. Germline CDR1 SNHLY, CDR2 FYNNEI. The V end lost 3 bases, the J end lost 0 bases, and 9 bases lay between the germline ends. The CDR3 runs to 14 residues. CDR3 coding DNA: TGTGCCAGCAGTGACAGCCCAACCTCCTACGAGCAGTACTTC. Amino acids: CASSDSPTSYEQYF.

The V call is TRBV5-1, the J call TRBJ1-5; the D is unclear. This CDR3 has 16 amino acids. Germline V lookup: CDR1 SGHRS, CDR2 YFSETQ. V shed 4 bases and J shed 2 bases, with 16 bases lying between them. The CDR3 nucleotides read TGCGCCAGCAGCCCGGAAGGAGTAGCTGGCAATCAGCCCCAGCATTTT. This codes for CASSPEGVAGNQPQHF.

As concerns this clone: The germline gene is not matched at one end of the junction; a read error may be the cause. V gene TRBV4-1 combines with J gene TRBJ2-1; TRBD2 matches at 10 bases. Germline V lookup: CDR1 MGHRA, CDR2 YSYEKL. The CDR3 is 17 amino acids. CDR3 in DNA: TGCGCCAGCAGCAAAGAACCAGGACTAGCGGAATACAATGAGCAGTTCTTC. Protein product: CASSKEPGLAEYNEQFF.

J is TRBJ1-2 and V is TRBV7-9; D may be TRBD1 (6 bases). Trimming took off 1 base at V and 3 bases at J, with 15 bases between the two ends. The CDR3 is 16 amino acids. In germline, CDR1 is SEHNR, CDR2 FQNEAQ (reference sequence). In nucleotides, the CDR3 is TGTGCCAGCAGCTTAGGAAGACAGGAGACTTACTATGGCTACACCTTC. This sequence encodes CASSLGRQETYYGYTF. The variable domain in full, with the rest retrieved from reference TRBV7-9 and TRBJ1-2, is DTGVSQNPRHKITKRGQNVTFRCDPISEHNRLYWYRQTLGQGPEFLTYFQNEAQLEKSRLLSDRFSAERPKGSFSTLEIQRTEQGDSAMYLCASSLGRQETYYGYTFGSGTRLTVV.

The chain recombines TRBV27 with TRBJ2-3; 7 nucleotides line up with TRBD1. The CDR3 is 15 residues long. Germline V lookup: CDR1 MNHEY, CDR2 SMNVEV (reference sequence). Trimming at V came to 8 bases and at J to 3 bases, leaving 11 bases not matched to a gene. The DNA for the CDR3 is TGTGCCAGCGGCCAACAGGGGCCCCGGACAGATACGCAGTATTTT. Translating it yields CASGQQGPRTDTQYF.

This clone was counted a single time. This chain links TRBV9 with TRBJ2-7, with D possibly being TRBD2 (6 bases). The V end was cut by 3 bases, the J end by 1 base, with 11 bases between. This CDR3 spans 14 amino acids. Per the germline V gene, CDR1 is SGDLS and CDR2 is YYNGEE. The CDR3 region has the DNA TGTGCCAGCAGCGAGGCCGGGACTTCCTACGAGCAGTACTTC. Encoded protein: CASSEAGTSYEQYF.

The chain couples TRBV7-9 to TRBJ2-7; D not resolved. The germline V and J ends were trimmed by 3 bases and 3 bases, with 12 bases remaining between them. Per the germline V gene, CDR1 is SEHNR and CDR2 is FQNEAQ (reference sequence). The CDR3 is 14 residues long. DNA for the CDR3: TGTGCCAGCAGCTTGGGCAGGCGCCTCTACGAGCAGTACTTC. This gives the protein CASSLGRRLYEQYF.

The chain is built from TRBV9 and TRBJ1-1, with D perhaps TRBD1 (5 bases). There are 16 residues in the CDR3. Germline V gene sequence: CDR1 SGDLS, CDR2 YYNGEE. Trimming left V 4 bases short and J 0 bases short, with 16 bases between. CDR3 loop: CASSPPPMGLNTEAFF. The DNA for the CDR3 is TGTGCCAGCAGCCCCCCCCCGATGGGGCTGAACACTGAAGCTTTCTTT.

This clone has only a few counts. This sequence joins TRBV30 and TRBJ1-1; no clear D gene. The V gene lost 1 base and the J gene lost 8 bases, with 14 bases spanning the gap. Germline lookup yields CDR1 GTSNPN and CDR2 SVGIG (reference sequence). CDR3 length: 13 residues. The chain's CDR3 is CAWSDHRGREAFF. In DNA, the CDR3 is TGTGCCTGGAGTGACCACCGAGGGCGGGAAGCTTTCTTT.

This rearrangement joins TRBV5-1 to TRBJ2-1, with D maybe TRBD1 (7 bases). CDR1 is SGHRS and CDR2 is YFSETQ in the germline V gene. The V and J ends lost 4 bases and 3 bases respectively, with 20 bases between them. This CDR3 has 17 amino acids. CDR3 in DNA: TGCGCCAGCAGCCCGGCGCCGGAGGGGGCCAACTACAATGAGCAGTTCTTC. Translated: CASSPAPEGANYNEQFF.

The chain links TRBV6-1 to TRBJ2-1, with 7 bases lining up with TRBD2. CDR3 length: 16 residues. With V trimmed by 2 bases and J by 4 bases, 8 bases remained unmatched. Germline loops: CDR1 MNHNS, CDR2 SASEGT. This chain's CDR3 is CASSEYRAGSYNEQFF. The CDR3 DNA reads as TGTGCCAGCAGTGAATATCGAGCGGGATCTTACAATGAGCAGTTCTTC.

V is TRBV2 and J is TRBJ2-7; D may be TRBD1 (6 bases). This CDR3 contains 15 residues. Germline V lookup: CDR1 SNHLY, CDR2 FYNNEI. V lost 5 bases and J lost 4, with 18 bases in between. CDR3 in amino acids: CASSSQGSRWYEQYF. The CDR3 DNA follows: TGTGCCAGCAGTTCTCAGGGGTCCAGATGGTACGAGCAGTACTTC.

In regard to this clone: The same CDR3 is also encoded by other DNA sequences in this sample. The gene calls are TRBV9 and TRBJ2-2; TRBD2 matches 10 bases. The CDR3 consists of 16 residues. V trimming: 1 base; J trimming: 5 bases; junction bases outside the gene matches: 5. CDR1 and CDR2 (germline): SGDLS, YYNGEE. In DNA, the CDR3 is TGTGCCAGCAGCGTAAGTCTAGCGGGAGAGACCGGGGAGCTGTTTTTT. It specifies CASSVSLAGETGELFF.

V gene TRBV9 combines with J gene TRBJ2-1; D is unresolved. The ends were cut back, 0 bases at V and 9 bases at J, with 7 bases in the middle. CDR3 size: 12 residues. Germline CDR1 reads SGDLS; CDR2 reads YYNGEE. As DNA, the CDR3 is TGTGCCAGCAGCGTAGCTGACGGTGAGCAGTTCTTC. It is translated as CASSVADGEQFF.

This chain joins TRBV30 and TRBJ2-7; TRBD2 aligns across 16 bases. The CDR3 is made up of 16 amino acids. With 5 bases clipped from V and 3 bases from J, the junction kept 7 bases outside the gene matches. CDR1 is GTSNPN and CDR2 is SVGIG in the germline V gene (reference sequence). The CDR3 region has the DNA TGTGCCTGGGCAGGGGGACTAGCGGGAGGGCTCTACGAGCAGTACTTC. Its translation is CAWAGGLAGGLYEQYF.

The CDR3 here is CASSQEGGGLGGYTF. The CDR3 coding sequence is TGCGCCAGCAGCCAAGAAGGAGGGGGCCTAGGAGGCTACACCTTC. V and J are TRBV4-1 and TRBJ1-2, with 7 bases aligning to TRBD1. The CDR3 is made up of 15 amino acids. The germline gives CDR1 MGHRA, CDR2 YSYEKL. V was pared by 0 bases and J by 8 bases, with 9 bases of the junction left unmatched.

This chain uses TRBV27 with TRBJ2-4; D remains unclear. V lost 2 bases and J lost 5, with 10 bases in between. In germline, CDR1 is MNHEY, CDR2 SMNVEV (reference sequence). The CDR3 loop spans 14 amino acids. CDR3 in amino acids: CASSLGSTQNIQYF. For the CDR3, the DNA is TGTGCCAGCAGTTTAGGCAGTACCCAAAACATTCAGTACTTC.

The chain combines TRBV13 with TRBJ1-6; a weak D match, TRBD1 (5 bases). In germline, CDR1 is PRHDT, CDR2 FYEKMQ (reference sequence). V shed 2 bases and J shed 0 bases, with 8 bases lying between them. The CDR3 has 16 amino acids. The CDR3 bases are TGTGCCAGCAGCTTACGGGGGAGCTCCTATAATTCACCCCTCCACTTT. Protein: CASSLRGSSYNSPLHF.

J is TRBJ2-1 and V is TRBV25-1; 10 bases map to TRBD2. The CDR3 contains 18 residues. Looked up from germline, CDR1 is MGHDK and CDR2 is SYGVNS. V lost 4 bases to trimming and J lost 7 bases; unmatched junction nucleotides: 16. The CDR3 spells CASSAWTSGHMSPNEQFF. The CDR3 region has the DNA TGTGCCAGCAGTGCGTGGACTAGCGGACACATGTCCCCTAATGAGCAGTTCTTC.